The entry below gives a single T cell receptor beta chain sequence along with its context. Its antigen remains unknown. TCRdb independently ran MiXCR on the 5' RACE reads; one entry per CDR3 protein. The sample includes roughly 200,000 distinct CDR3 sequences, around 16% of them seen just once. This entry is derived from a study of T-cell memory formation after mild COVID-19. Study-level information: TCR clusters were mostly donor specific.

Study-wide results and caveats: CD4+ contracting clones were mainly CM and EM; CD8+ ones, EMRA. Pre-infection memory contained some responding clones, which suggested that cross-reactive memory had joined. The study found balanced CD4/CD8 in clones contracting day 15 to 85 and a CD4+ lean in later expanders.

J was trimmed by 1 base and V by 4 bases; bases with no gene match: 6. The germline V gene has CDR1 LGHDT and CDR2 YNNKEL (reference sequence). This CDR3 is built from 15 residues. The receptor's source is an adult woman who had mild COVID-19 (a few samples of this study predate the infection). Cell type and time point are not known. The V gene is TRBV3-1, the J gene TRBJ1-1; 7 bases line up with TRBD1. Input material: PBMCs or a T cell subset sorted from them (not recorded which). For the CDR3, the DNA is TGTGCCAGCAGCCTCCTCGACAGGGCGAACACTGAAGCTTTCTTT. It encodes CASSLLDRANTEAFF.